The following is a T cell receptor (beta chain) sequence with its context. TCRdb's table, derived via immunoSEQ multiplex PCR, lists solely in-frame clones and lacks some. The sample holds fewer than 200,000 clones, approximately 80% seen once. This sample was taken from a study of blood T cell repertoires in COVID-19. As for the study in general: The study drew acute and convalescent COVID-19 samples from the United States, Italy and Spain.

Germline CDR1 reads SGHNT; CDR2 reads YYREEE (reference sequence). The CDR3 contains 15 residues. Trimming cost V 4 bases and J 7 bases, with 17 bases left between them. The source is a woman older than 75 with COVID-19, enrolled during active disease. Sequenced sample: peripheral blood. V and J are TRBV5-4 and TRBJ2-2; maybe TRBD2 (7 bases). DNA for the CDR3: TGTGCCAGCAGCGCGGCTGGGGGGGCGGTCGGGGAGCTGTTTTTT. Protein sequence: CASSAAGGAVGELFF.